This T cell receptor (beta chain) was documented in a study of blood T cell repertoires in COVID-19. Study-level information: Both acute and convalescent COVID-19 samples were obtained from the United States, Italy and Spain. From T cells, B-cell-depleted T cells, or PBMCs came the material, which was cDNA or gDNA.

Per germline, CDR1 SGHDN and CDR2 FVKESK. After removal of 1 base from V and 1 base from J, the junction contained 3 bases not matched to a gene. This CDR3 spans 15 amino acids. Authors' analysis steps: Estimation of nucleated cell counts relied on the amplification of reference gene primers. Sequenced by immunoSEQ multiplex PCR; TCRdb stores in-frame clones only, minus some. V and J calls and clone size are those listed in that table; D and trimming were worked out from the DNA. The sample includes about 63,000 clones, approximately 90% of them seen just once. The chain couples TRBV14 to TRBJ1-2; TRBD1 matches 7 bases. Specimen: peripheral blood. The sequence derives from an elderly woman with acute or convalescent COVID-19. CDR3 residues: CASSQAGGNNYGYTF. CDR3 DNA sequence: TGTGCCAGCAGCCAAGCAGGGGGGAATAACTATGGCTACACCTTC.